Reported below is one T cell receptor beta chain. The antigen is not known. Among the donors, all were healthy bone marrow donors. The PCR used 60 Vbeta and 13 Jbeta primers. Repertoires were generated with immunoSEQ multiplex PCR, while TCRdb's copy carries only in-frame clones and drops some. This sample carries approximately 110,000 clones, about 82% of them seen once, and the ten largest clones take less than 2%. The sample originates from a study of cytomegalovirus exposure and HLA in healthy donors. Findings and limits, study-wide: The study assumed roughly uniform donor sequencing depth for presence/absence analyses. For most subjects, TCR beta sequences were reported to predict HLA-A and HLA-B alleles with accuracy.

CDR1 SGHDT and CDR2 YYEEEE come from the germline V gene. Trimming removed 2 bases from V and 10 bases from J, with 21 bases in between. The CDR3 has 16 amino acids. This receptor was identified in a man over 45 in good health and CMV-seronegative. This chain uses TRBV5-6 with TRBJ1-4; perhaps TRBD1 as D (6 bases). The source material was PBMCs. The CDR3 reads CASSFFRGGESGKLFF. In DNA form, the CDR3 reads TGTGCCAGCAGCTTCTTCCGAGGGGGGGAAAGTGGAAAACTGTTTTTT.